This passage covers 5 T cell receptor beta chains from one sample sequenced in a study of T cells in tumors after PD-1 blockade. Sequencing was performed with immunoSEQ multiplex PCR; in TCRdb, only in-frame clones are kept and a portion is missing. The sample lists 20,000 to 30,000 clones, about 82% seen once, with 9% to 15% in the top ten. The specimen comprised PBMCs, sampled after anti-PD-1 treatment. The receptors derive from a human donor with basal cell carcinoma.

This chain connects TRBV5-1 to TRBJ1-2; possible D gene TRBD1, 5 bases. Looked up from germline, CDR1 is SGHRS and CDR2 is YFSETQ. The CDR3 length is 14 residues. V gave up 0 bases and J gave up 10 bases, with 16 bases separating them. The CDR3 DNA reads as TGCGCCAGCAGCTTGGCCGTAAGCCAGGGTGACTACACCTTC. Protein sequence: CASSLAVSQGDYTF.

The sample holds one count of this clone. The chain employs TRBV2 and TRBJ2-7, with TRBD1 as a possible D gene (5 bases). The CDR3 length is 12 residues. Trimming stripped 6 bases from V and 5 bases from J, with 11 bases between. Germline-derived CDR1 and CDR2 are SNHLY and FYNNEI. CDR3 sequence (DNA): TGTGCCAGCAGCAGACAGTACGACGAGCAGTACTTC. This gives the protein CASSRQYDEQYF.

The chain combines TRBV4-1 with TRBJ1-5, with 10 bases lining up with TRBD1. The V and J ends lost 4 bases and 4 bases, in that order; junction bases with no gene match: 4. Germline CDR1 and CDR2: MGHRA and YSYEKL. The CDR3 is 15 residues long. The CDR3 is CASSPDRGSNQPQHF. In DNA form, the CDR3 reads TGCGCCAGCAGCCCGGACAGGGGGTCGAATCAGCCCCAGCATTTT.

CDR3: CASSPDRVLGTDTQYF. DNA for the CDR3: TGTGCCAGCTCACCAGACAGGGTTTTGGGGACAGATACGCAGTATTTT. This chain links TRBV18 with TRBJ2-3, with TRBD1 matching 7 bases. The V segment lost 2 bases and the J segment 3 bases; nucleotides outside the gene matches: 8. CDR3 size: 16 residues. The V gene's germline CDR1 is KGHSH and CDR2 LQKENI.

The V gene is TRBV6-1, the J gene TRBJ1-2; D might be TRBD1 (5 bases). The CDR3 sequence is 16 residues long. CDR1 is MNHNS, CDR2 SASEGT, per germline. V was clipped by 1 base and J by 6 bases, with 18 bases between them. The CDR3 region has the DNA TGTGCCAGCAGTGAAGATCTGGGGGAAAGAGTGGATGGCTACACCTTC. This gives the protein CASSEDLGERVDGYTF.